What follows is one T cell receptor beta chain and its context. The data belong to a study of shared clonotypes between healthy human individuals. Study background: The study used three CD4 naive, three CD4 memory, two CD8 naive and one CD8 memory plate per donor.

The method was immunoSEQ multiplex PCR; TCRdb's version includes in-frame clones alone and lacks a portion of them. Of around 1,000,000 clones in the sample, approximately 75% were seen once. The germline CDR1 and CDR2 sequences are SGHTA and FQGNSA. V lost 0 bases, J lost 4 bases, and 15 bases lay in between. This CDR3 is built from 17 residues. This clonotype was obtained from a man younger than 35 in good health. Some clones in this sample may be carry-over from other donors' samples. The rearrangement joins TRBV7-2 to TRBJ2-2; D call uncertain. Sequenced material: memory CD4+ T cells from PBMCs. Specified subset: CD45RA-negative fraction. The CDR3 is CASSLARPQPSTGELFF. The CDR3 DNA follows: TGTGCCAGCAGCTTAGCGCGCCCCCAACCGAGCACCGGGGAGCTGTTTTTT.